This T cell receptor beta chain appears in the sequencing data of a study of molecular identifiers for immune sequencing clone quantification. As for the study in general: For replicates, RNA isolated from roughly 21,000 or 96,000 naive CD8 cells was divided into five portions, of which four were sequenced.

Making the bulk TCR libraries relied on previously described methods and listed TCR primers. A single record per CDR3 protein comes from TCRdb applying MiXCR to the PCR reads. The repertoire has over 600,000 distinct CDR3 sequences, about 20% of them found once; the top ten carry around 0.86%. The CDR3 runs 17 residues. The germline CDR1 and CDR2 sequences are MNHEY and SMNVEV (reference sequence). The trim removed 2 bases at V and 3 bases at J, leaving 13 bases unmatched. The sequence came from a human donor in good health. Some libraries in this study had Jurkat cell RNA spiked in. Material for sequencing was naive CD8+ T cells from blood, with Jurkat cell RNA spiked in. Subset here: FACS-sorted CD8+CD4-CCR7+CD45RA+ naive T cells. V is TRBV27 and J is TRBJ2-7; 7 nucleotides match TRBD2. Here the CDR3 reads CASSLIGTGEGHYEQYF. The CDR3 DNA reads as TGTGCCAGCAGTTTAATCGGTACGGGGGAGGGCCACTACGAGCAGTACTTC.